The 8 T cell receptor beta chains in this list originate from one sample, sequenced in a study of CD8 T cells in ankylosing spondylitis. TCRdb recomputed calls from the 5' RACE reads with MiXCR, one row per CDR3 protein. The sample includes some 250,000 distinct CDR3 sequences, around 11% of them seen just once. Sequencing was carried out using blood, either unsorted or a sorted T cell fraction (not recorded which). The receptors originated from a male donor with ankylosing spondylitis or in good health (not recorded which).

The chain is built from TRBV12-3 or TRBV12-4 and TRBJ2-1, with TRBD2 identical over 8 bases. V dropped 7 bases and J dropped 2; count of bases not matched to a gene: 4. CDR3 length: 14 amino acids. CDR3 nucleotide sequence: TGTGCCAGCACTCGGGGGGGTACCTACAATGAGCAGTTCTTC. Encoded protein: CASTRGGTYNEQFF.

This clonotype was picked up many times. The CDR3, as DNA: TGTGCCAGCAGCGGGACAGGGGGCGCGTACAATGAGCAGTTCTTC. It translates to CASSGTGGAYNEQFF. V gene TRBV2 combines with J gene TRBJ2-1; 12 positions match TRBD1. The CDR3 sequence is 15 residues long. V shed 6 bases and J 4 bases; nucleotides not matched to a gene: 4. Germline loops: CDR1 SNHLY, CDR2 FYNNEI. The variable domain in full, with the rest retrieved from reference TRBV2 and TRBJ2-1, is EPEVTQTPSHQVTQMGQEVILRCVPISNHLYFYWYRQILGQKVEFLVSFYNNEISEKSEIFDDQFSVERPDGSNFTLKIRSTKLEDSAMYFCASSGTGGAYNEQFFGPGTRLTVL.

This clonotype occurred many times. The CDR3 DNA reads TGCGCCAGCAGTTACGAGGGACTAGCCAACACCGGGGAGCTGTTTTTT. This gives the protein CASSYEGLANTGELFF. The genes are TRBV5-1 and TRBJ2-2, with 9 bases identical to TRBD2. The CDR3 loop spans 16 amino acids. Germline V gives CDR1 SGHRS, CDR2 YFSETQ. The trim removed 5 bases at V and 2 bases at J, leaving 7 bases unmatched.

This clonotype was counted many times. The J gene is TRBJ2-1, the V gene TRBV27; TRBD2 might be the D (5 bases). V gave up 6 bases and J gave up 10 bases, with 19 bases separating them. The germline gives CDR1 MNHEY, CDR2 SMNVEV (reference sequence). This CDR3 region has 14 residues. CDR3: CASRTGSSRQEQFF. The CDR3 nucleotides are TGTGCCAGCAGGACGGGATCTTCGCGCCAAGAGCAGTTCTTC.

This clonotype was recorded a few times. The chain links TRBV9 to TRBJ2-4, with D tentatively TRBD2 (7 bases). The CDR3 sequence is 17 residues long. Germline V gene data show CDR1 as SGDLS and CDR2 as YYNGEE. Trimming cost V 4 bases and J 6 bases, with 23 bases left between them. The CDR3 region has the DNA TGTGCCAGCAGCCCCAGGGGCGAGCGGGGTTTGGGAAACATTCAGTACTTC. Translated, it gives CASSPRGERGLGNIQYF.

This clonotype was found many times. The chain uses TRBV5-1 and TRBJ1-1, with 7 nucleotides matching TRBD1. The CDR3 runs 13 residues. J lost 8 bases, V lost 3 bases, and 7 bases had no gene match. CDR1 and CDR2 from the germline V gene are SGHRS and YFSETQ. CDR3 region: CASSSGGSDEAFF. The CDR3 nucleotides are TGCGCCAGCAGCTCAGGGGGAAGTGACGAAGCTTTCTTT. The full variable domain, completed using reference TRBV5-1 and TRBJ1-1, is KAGVTQTPRYLIKTRGQQVTLSCSPISGHRSVSWYQQTPGQGLQFLFEYFSETQRNKGNFPGRFSGRQFSNSRSEMNVSTLELGDSALYLCASSSGGSDEAFFGQGTRLTVV.

This clonotype was seen a few times. J is TRBJ2-1 and V is TRBV24-1; 10 bases are shared with TRBD2. The junction had 2 bases not matched to a gene; V was cut back by 4 bases and J by 0 bases. This CDR3 has 16 residues. CDR1 and CDR2 (germline): KGHDR, SFDVKD. CDR3 residues: CATSDVAGGSYNEQFF. The CDR3 DNA sequence: TGTGCCACCAGTGACGTAGCGGGAGGCTCCTACAATGAGCAGTTCTTC.

This clonotype has ten or more counts. V gene TRBV6-1 combines with J gene TRBJ1-6; D remains unclear. From germline, CDR1 is MNHNS and CDR2 SASEGT. The V gene lost 5 bases and the J gene lost 1 base, with 18 bases spanning the gap. CDR3 size: 18 residues. CDR3 sequence (DNA): TGTGCCAGCAGTCCCCGGACGTATGGGGAGTCCTATAATTCACCCCTCCACTTT. Its protein is CASSPRTYGESYNSPLHF.